Listed below are T cell receptor beta chains from one sample, sequenced in a study of beta chain features in type 1 diabetes. Only in-frame clones appear in the TCRdb table, and some are missing; sequencing was by immunoSEQ multiplex PCR. The data show over 300,000 clones, less than 9.5% seen once. The source material was central memory CD4+ T cells from blood. These receptors were taken from a woman aged 18-30 years in good health. CDR3s include the opening cysteine and the closing phenylalanine or tryptophan. D genes are given only for firm matches. For some rows the clone size is stated as once, few or many, or as a class when expanded; others skip it.

TRBD2 | - | TRBJ2-1 | TRBV5-1 | CASSLVAGNINEQFF | TGCGCCAGCAGCTTGGTAGCGGGAAATATCAATGAGCAGTTCTTC
TRBD2 | few | TRBJ2-7 | TRBV5-6 | CASSLVSSGIYEQYF | TGTGCCAGCAGCTTGGTATCTAGCGGGATCTACGAGCAGTACTTC
TRBD2 | - | TRBJ2-5 | TRBV7-2 | CASSLTSGKETQYF | TGTGCCAGCAGCCTCACTAGCGGGAAGGAGACCCAGTACTTC
- | few | TRBJ1-3 | TRBV27 | CASSRGGSGNTIYF | TGTGCCAGCAGTAGAGGGGGTTCTGGAAACACCATATATTTT
- | few | TRBJ2-6 | TRBV9 | CASSVGRASSGANVLTF | TGTGCCAGCAGCGTAGGGAGGGCGTCCTCTGGGGCCAACGTCCTGACTTTC
- | - | TRBJ1-2 | TRBV11-2 | CASSLIRGAGYTF | TGTGCCAGCAGCTTAATCAGGGGCGCTGGCTACACCTTC
- | many | TRBJ2-3 | TRBV7-8 | CASSLDEASTDTQYF | TGTGCCAGCAGCTTAGACGAGGCTAGCACAGATACGCAGTATTTT
- | - | TRBJ2-5 | TRBV9 | CASSGVGLNGRETQYF | TGTGCCAGCAGCGGAGTTGGACTTAACGGGCGGGAGACCCAGTACTTC
- | few | TRBJ1-1 | TRBV11-2 | CASSLDPGDNTEAFF | TGTGCCAGCAGCTTAGATCCGGGGGATAACACTGAAGCTTTCTTT
- | few | TRBJ2-3 | TRBV7-2 | CASSFRGFTDTQYF | TGTGCCAGCAGCTTTAGGGGGTTCACAGATACGCAGTATTTT
- | few | TRBJ1-5 | TRBV6-1 | CASSEIASNQPQHF | TGTGCCAGCAGTGAAATAGCGAGTAATCAGCCCCAGCATTTT
- | few | TRBJ2-7 | TRBV7-9 | CASSSDRSSYEQYF | TGTGCCAGCAGCTCAGACAGGAGCTCCTACGAGCAGTACTTC
- | - | TRBJ2-7 | TRBV2 | CASSEPYYEQYF | TGTGCCAGCAGTGAACCATACTACGAGCAGTACTTC
- | few | TRBJ1-1 | TRBV27 | CASSDDSLNTEAFF | TGTGCCAGCAGTGATGACAGCCTCAACACTGAAGCTTTCTTT
- | few | TRBJ1-1 | TRBV5-1 | CASSLGQVNTEAFF | TGCGCCAGCAGCTTGGGACAGGTCAACACTGAAGCTTTCTTT
TRBD1 | - | TRBJ2-7 | TRBV7-8 | CASSLGQGGTYEQYF | TGTGCCAGCAGCTTAGGACAGGGGGGAACCTACGAGCAGTACTTC
- | - | TRBJ2-5 | TRBV4-2 | CASSQGQGVAQTQYF | TGTGCCAGCAGCCAGGGTCAAGGCGTCGCACAGACCCAGTACTTC
- | - | TRBJ2-5 | TRBV6-5 | CASSRDIQETQYF | TGTGCCAGCAGCCGGGACATCCAAGAGACCCAGTACTTC
- | - | TRBJ2-7 | TRBV27 | CASSPDRYDYEQYF | TGTGCCAGCAGCCCAGACAGATATGACTACGAGCAGTACTTC
TRBD2 | few | TRBJ2-1 | TRBV11-2 | CASSPVRGGHNEQFF | TGTGCCAGCAGCCCCGTCCGGGGAGGGCACAATGAGCAGTTCTTC
- | few | TRBJ1-5 | TRBV9 | CASSLTPTDQPQHF | TGTGCCAGCAGCCTCACACCTACGGATCAGCCCCAGCATTTT
TRBD2 | - | TRBJ2-1 | TRBV18 | CASSPFSTSGATYNEQFF | TGTGCCAGCTCACCATTCTCCACTAGCGGGGCTACTTACAATGAGCAGTTCTTC
TRBD1 | - | TRBJ1-2 | TRBV25-1 | CASSGSWATGDYGYTF | TGTGCCAGCAGTGGATCTTGGGCGACAGGGGACTATGGCTACACCTTC
TRBD1 | few | TRBJ2-1 | TRBV5-1 | CASTDSGTASYNEQFF | TGCGCCAGCACCGACTCCGGGACAGCCTCCTACAATGAGCAGTTCTTC
- | few | TRBJ2-3 | TRBV6-6 | CACGGAGTDTQYF | TGTGCCTGTGGGGGGGCTGGGACAGATACGCAGTATTTT
TRBD2 | few | TRBJ2-1 | TRBV11-1 | CASKKRDNNEQFF | TGTGCCAGCAAGAAGCGGGATAACAATGAGCAGTTCTTC
- | few | TRBJ2-7 | TRBV28 | CASSLPGTMYEQYF | TGTGCCAGCAGTCTCCCCGGGACAATGTACGAGCAGTACTTC
- | few | TRBJ2-1 | TRBV4-3 | CASSQDILAQNEQFF | TGCGCCAGCAGCCAAGATATACTAGCTCAAAATGAGCAGTTCTTC
TRBD1 | many | TRBJ2-7 | TRBV10-3 | CAISRDRALEQYF | TGTGCCATCAGCCGCGACAGGGCTTTAGAGCAGTACTTC
- | few | TRBJ2-2 | TRBV27 | CASSLSMGISNIRELFF | TGTGCCAGCAGTTTATCGATGGGGATTAGTAATATCAGGGAGCTGTTTTTT
- | few | TRBJ1-2 | TRBV5-1 | CASSSDGAFGYTF | TGCGCCAGCAGCTCAGACGGAGCTTTTGGCTACACCTTC
- | few | TRBJ1-2 | TRBV6-6 | CASRLVGTNYGYTF | TGTGCCAGCAGGCTAGTGGGAACTAACTATGGCTACACCTTC
TRBD1 | - | TRBJ2-3 | TRBV7-9 | CASSVGQGTDTQYF | TGTGCCAGCAGTGTGGGACAGGGGACAGATACGCAGTATTTT
- | - | TRBJ2-5 | TRBV7-2 | CASSHQAGNGETQYF | TGTGCCAGCAGCCACCAGGCGGGAAATGGAGAGACCCAGTACTTC